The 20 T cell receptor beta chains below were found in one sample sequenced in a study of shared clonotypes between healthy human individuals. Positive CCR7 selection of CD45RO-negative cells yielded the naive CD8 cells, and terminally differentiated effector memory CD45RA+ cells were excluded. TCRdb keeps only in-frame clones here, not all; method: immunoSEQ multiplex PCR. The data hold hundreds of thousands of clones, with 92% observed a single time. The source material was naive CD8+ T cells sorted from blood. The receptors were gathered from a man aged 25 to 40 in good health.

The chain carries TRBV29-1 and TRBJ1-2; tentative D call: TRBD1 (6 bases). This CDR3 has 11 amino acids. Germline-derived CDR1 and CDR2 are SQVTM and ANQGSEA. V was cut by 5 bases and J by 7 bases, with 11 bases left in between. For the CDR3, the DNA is TGCAGCGTTTACGACAGGTCTGGCTACACCTTC. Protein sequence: CSVYDRSGYTF.

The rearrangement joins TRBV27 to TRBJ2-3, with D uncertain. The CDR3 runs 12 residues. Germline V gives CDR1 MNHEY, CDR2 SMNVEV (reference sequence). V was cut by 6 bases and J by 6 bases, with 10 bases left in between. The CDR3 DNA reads TGTGCCAGCAGCTTGACCAGGGATACGCAGTATTTT. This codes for CASSLTRDTQYF.

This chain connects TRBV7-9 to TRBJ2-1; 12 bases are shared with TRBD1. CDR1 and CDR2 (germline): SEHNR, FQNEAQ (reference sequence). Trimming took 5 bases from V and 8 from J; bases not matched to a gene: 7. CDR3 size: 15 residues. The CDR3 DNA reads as TGTGCCAGCAGCGCTCGGGACAGGGGGCTCTATGAGCAGTTCTTC. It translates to CASSARDRGLYEQFF.

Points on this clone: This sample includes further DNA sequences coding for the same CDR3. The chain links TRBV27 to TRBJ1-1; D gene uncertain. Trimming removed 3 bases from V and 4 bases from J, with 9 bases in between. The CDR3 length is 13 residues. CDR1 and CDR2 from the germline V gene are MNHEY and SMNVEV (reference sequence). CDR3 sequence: CASSFRGSTEAFF. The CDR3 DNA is TGTGCCAGCAGTTTTCGGGGATCCACTGAAGCTTTCTTT.

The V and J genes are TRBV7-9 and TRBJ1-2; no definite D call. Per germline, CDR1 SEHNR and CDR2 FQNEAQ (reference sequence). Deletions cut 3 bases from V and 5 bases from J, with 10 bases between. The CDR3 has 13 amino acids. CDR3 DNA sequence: TGTGCCAGCAGCTTGCTGGACTTATATGGCTACACCTTC. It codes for CASSLLDLYGYTF.

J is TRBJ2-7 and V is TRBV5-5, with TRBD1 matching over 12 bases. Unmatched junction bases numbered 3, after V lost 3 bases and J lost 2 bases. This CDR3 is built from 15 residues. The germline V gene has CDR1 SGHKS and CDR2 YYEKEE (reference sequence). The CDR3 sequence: CASSWGQGAPYEQYF. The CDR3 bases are TGTGCCAGCAGCTGGGGACAGGGGGCTCCCTACGAGCAGTACTTC.

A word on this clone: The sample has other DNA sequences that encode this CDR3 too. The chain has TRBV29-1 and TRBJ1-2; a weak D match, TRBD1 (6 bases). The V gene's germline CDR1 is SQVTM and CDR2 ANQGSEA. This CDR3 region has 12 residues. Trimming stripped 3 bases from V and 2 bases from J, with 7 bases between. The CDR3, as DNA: TGCAGCGTTGAGGACAGCAACTATGGCTACACCTTC. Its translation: CSVEDSNYGYTF.

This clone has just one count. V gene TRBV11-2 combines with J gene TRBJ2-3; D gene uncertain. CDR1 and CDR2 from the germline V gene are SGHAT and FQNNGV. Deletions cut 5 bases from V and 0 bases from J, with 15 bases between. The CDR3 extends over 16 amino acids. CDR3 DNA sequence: TGTGCCAGCAGCCCCCTCAGCGAAACTAGCACAGATACGCAGTATTTT. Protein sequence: CASSPLSETSTDTQYF. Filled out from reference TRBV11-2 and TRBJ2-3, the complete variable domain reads EAGVAQSPRYKIIEKRQSVAFWCNPISGHATLYWYQQILGQGPKLLIQFQNNGVVDDSQLPKDRFSAERLKGVDSTLKIQPAKLEDSAVYLCASSPLSETSTDTQYFGPGTRLTVL.

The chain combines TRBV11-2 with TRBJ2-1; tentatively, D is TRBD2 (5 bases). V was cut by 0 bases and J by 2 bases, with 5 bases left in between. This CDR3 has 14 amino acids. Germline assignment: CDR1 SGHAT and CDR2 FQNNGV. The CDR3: CASSLDGAYNEQFF. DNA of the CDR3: TGTGCCAGCAGCTTAGACGGGGCCTACAATGAGCAGTTCTTC. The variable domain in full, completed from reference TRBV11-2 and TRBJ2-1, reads EAGVAQSPRYKIIEKRQSVAFWCNPISGHATLYWYQQILGQGPKLLIQFQNNGVVDDSQLPKDRFSAERLKGVDSTLKIQPAKLEDSAVYLCASSLDGAYNEQFFGPGTRLTVL.

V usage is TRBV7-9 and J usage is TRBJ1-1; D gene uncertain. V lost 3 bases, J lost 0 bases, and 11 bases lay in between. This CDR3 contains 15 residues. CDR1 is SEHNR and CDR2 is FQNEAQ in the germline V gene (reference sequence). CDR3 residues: CASSFAHTLNTEAFF. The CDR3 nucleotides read TGTGCCAGCAGCTTCGCGCACACCTTGAACACTGAAGCTTTCTTT.

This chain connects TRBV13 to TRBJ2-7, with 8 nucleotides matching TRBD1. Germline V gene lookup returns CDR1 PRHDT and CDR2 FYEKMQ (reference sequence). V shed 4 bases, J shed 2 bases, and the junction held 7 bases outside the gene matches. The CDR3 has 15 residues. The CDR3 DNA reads TGTGCCAGCAGCTCCATCCTACAGGGGGCCTACGAGCAGTACTTC. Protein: CASSSILQGAYEQYF.

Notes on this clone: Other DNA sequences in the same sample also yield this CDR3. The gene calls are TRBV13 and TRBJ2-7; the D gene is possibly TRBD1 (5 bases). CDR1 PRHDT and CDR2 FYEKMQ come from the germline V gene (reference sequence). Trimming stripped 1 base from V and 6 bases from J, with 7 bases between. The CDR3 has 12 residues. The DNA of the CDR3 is TGTGCCAGCAGCTTAGTTAGGGGCGAGCAGTACTTC. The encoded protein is CASSLVRGEQYF.

CDR3 loop: CASKEGPNQPQHF. CDR3 in DNA: TGTGCCAGCAAAGAGGGGCCAAATCAGCCCCAGCATTTT. The chain carries TRBV6-5 and TRBJ1-5, with TRBD1 as a possible D gene (5 bases). V lost 7 bases and J 4 bases, leaving 11 bases between the germline ends. The V gene's germline CDR1 is MNHEY and CDR2 SVGAGI. The CDR3 extends over 13 amino acids.

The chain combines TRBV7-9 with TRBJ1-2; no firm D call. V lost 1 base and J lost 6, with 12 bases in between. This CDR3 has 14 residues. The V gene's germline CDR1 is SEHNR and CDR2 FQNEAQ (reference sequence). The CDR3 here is CASSLDLGVNGYTF. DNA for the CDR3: TGTGCCAGCAGCTTAGATCTGGGCGTGAATGGCTACACCTTC.

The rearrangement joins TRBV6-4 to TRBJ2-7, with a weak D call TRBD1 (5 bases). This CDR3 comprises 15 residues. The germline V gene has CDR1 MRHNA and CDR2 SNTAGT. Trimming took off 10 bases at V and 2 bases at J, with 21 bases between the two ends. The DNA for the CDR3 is TGTGCCACCCCGGGTACAGGCGAAATTACCTACGAGCAGTACTTC. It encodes CATPGTGEITYEQYF.

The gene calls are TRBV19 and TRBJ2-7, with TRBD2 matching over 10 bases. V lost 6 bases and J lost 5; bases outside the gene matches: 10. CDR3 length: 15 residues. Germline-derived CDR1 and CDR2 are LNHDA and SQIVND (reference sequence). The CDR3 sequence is CASSPILAGLHEQYF. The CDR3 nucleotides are TGTGCCAGTAGCCCAATACTAGCGGGATTGCACGAGCAGTACTTC.

The CDR3 sequence is CSVEGSFKDNEQFF. CDR3 nucleotides: TGCAGCGTTGAAGGTTCCTTCAAAGACAATGAGCAGTTCTTC. This chain joins TRBV29-1 and TRBJ2-1; D call uncertain. The length of the CDR3 is 14 residues. V lost 1 base and J lost 5, with 12 bases in between. Looked up from germline, CDR1 is SQVTM and CDR2 is ANQGSEA.

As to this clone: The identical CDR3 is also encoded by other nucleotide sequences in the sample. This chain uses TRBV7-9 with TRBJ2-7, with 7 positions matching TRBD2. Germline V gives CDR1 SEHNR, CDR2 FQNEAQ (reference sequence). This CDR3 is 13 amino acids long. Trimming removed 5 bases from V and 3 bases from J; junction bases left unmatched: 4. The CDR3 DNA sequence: TGTGCCAGCAGCCCTAGGACTAGCTACGAGCAGTACTTC. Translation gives CASSPRTSYEQYF.

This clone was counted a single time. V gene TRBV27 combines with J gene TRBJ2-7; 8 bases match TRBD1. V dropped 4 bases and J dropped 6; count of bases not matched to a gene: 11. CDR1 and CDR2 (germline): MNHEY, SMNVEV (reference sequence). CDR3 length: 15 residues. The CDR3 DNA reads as TGTGCCAGCAGTTCTATAGGACAGGGCAGGCTCGAGCAGTACTTC. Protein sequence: CASSSIGQGRLEQYF.

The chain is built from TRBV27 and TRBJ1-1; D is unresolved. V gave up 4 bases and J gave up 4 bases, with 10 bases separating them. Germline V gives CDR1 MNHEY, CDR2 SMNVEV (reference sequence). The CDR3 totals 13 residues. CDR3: CASSSGRGTEAFF. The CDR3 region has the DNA TGTGCCAGCAGTTCTGGTCGGGGCACTGAAGCTTTCTTT.